The clone carrying this TCR beta chain was seen more than once but under ten times. Its antigen is currently unknown. Germline V gene sequence: CDR1 LNHDA, CDR2 SQIVND (reference sequence). V shed 3 bases and J 3 bases; nucleotides not matched to a gene: 1. The CDR3 is 13 amino acids. The data originate from a study of cytomegalovirus exposure and HLA in healthy donors. PCR used 60 Vbeta primers and 13 Jbeta primers. Sequencing used immunoSEQ multiplex PCR; TCRdb keeps in-frame clones, though not all of them. The table shows 65,000 to 85,000 clones, with 79% occurring only once. Study-level results: In an earlier analysis, about 87% or about 30%: the productive usage of most TCR beta V segments. Cytomegalovirus status was reportedly diagnosed by the classifier with high specificity and sensitivity. It was confirmed in vitro that a few of the CMV-associated chains were specific for CMV antigens. Across all donors, roughly uniform sequencing depth was an assumption of the presence/absence analyses.

V gene TRBV19 combines with J gene TRBJ1-1; 7 nucleotides line up with TRBD1. This clonotype was sampled from a woman aged 40-49 years in good health and CMV-seropositive. The sequenced material came from PBMCs. CDR3 region: CASSIQGDTEAFF. In DNA, the CDR3 is TGTGCCAGTAGTATCCAGGGGGACACTGAAGCTTTCTTT. Using reference TRBV19 and TRBJ1-1 for the parts outside the CDR3, the full variable domain is DGGITQSPKYLFRKEGQNVTLSCEQNLNHDAMYWYRQDPGQGLRLIYYSQIVNDFQKGDIAEGYSVSREKKESFPLTVTSAQKNPTAFYLCASSIQGDTEAFFGQGTRLTVV.